One sample yielded the 27 T cell receptor beta chains listed below, sequenced in a study of shared clonotypes between healthy human individuals. The protocol was immunoSEQ multiplex PCR, while the TCRdb copy is restricted to in-frame clones and leaves out a portion. Counted here are millions of clones, around 93% occurring once; the ten biggest clones make up about 1.5%. The naive CD8 fraction comprised CD45RO-negative cells positively selected for CCR7 and excluded terminally differentiated effector memory CD45RA+ cells. The specimen was naive CD8+ T cells from PBMCs. The receptors were gathered from a man between 18 and 35 years old in good health. Some clones in this sample may be carry-over from other donors' samples.

A single count supports this clone. Different DNA sequences within this sample yield the same CDR3. The chain has TRBV5-1 and TRBJ2-3; 7 positions match TRBD1. The CDR3 is made up of 13 amino acids. The V and J ends lost 3 bases and 5 bases, in that order; junction bases with no gene match: 3. In germline, CDR1 is SGHRS, CDR2 YFSETQ. Here the CDR3 DNA reads TGCGCCAGCAGCTGGACAGGTGGAGATACGCAGTATTTT. Protein product: CASSWTGGDTQYF.

The V and J genes are TRBV5-6 and TRBJ1-2, with D maybe TRBD1 (5 bases). Trimming removed 4 bases from V and 8 bases from J, with 18 bases in between. This CDR3 has 14 residues. Germline V gives CDR1 SGHDT, CDR2 YYEEEE. The CDR3 nucleotides are TGTGCCAGCAGCACCGAAGGGGTGTTTAGGGGCTACACCTTC. It encodes CASSTEGVFRGYTF.

Note on this clone: Other DNA variants within this sample encode the same CDR3. The chain's CDR3 is CASSIGTAPNYGYTF. In nucleotides, the CDR3 is TGTGCCAGTAGTATCGGGACAGCTCCAAACTATGGCTACACCTTC. This chain connects TRBV19 to TRBJ1-2; TRBD1 agrees at 7 bases. In germline, CDR1 is LNHDA, CDR2 SQIVND (reference sequence). Germline trimming cut 3 bases from V and 2 bases from J; bases unmatched to any gene: 6. The CDR3 sequence is 15 residues long.

This clone was seen more than once but under ten times. The J gene is TRBJ1-1, the V gene TRBV27, with 11 bases lining up with TRBD1. The CDR3 consists of 16 residues. After removal of 8 bases from V and 4 bases from J, the junction contained 12 bases not matched to a gene. Germline V CDR1 and CDR2: MNHEY, SMNVEV (reference sequence). The CDR3 loop reads CASGGQGAGLGTEAFF. The CDR3 DNA reads as TGTGCCAGCGGAGGACAGGGGGCGGGTTTGGGCACTGAAGCTTTCTTT.

This chain connects TRBV6-1 to TRBJ1-2; D is undetermined. The ends were cut back, 1 base at V and 1 base at J, with 7 bases in the middle. CDR3 length: 14 amino acids. The germline CDR1 and CDR2 sequences are MNHNS and SASEGT. The DNA for the CDR3 is TGTGCCAGCAGTGAAGAGAGGAGTAACTATGGCTACACCTTC. Amino acids: CASSEERSNYGYTF.

The chain combines TRBV18 with TRBJ2-3; 9 positions agree with TRBD1. Trimming removed 3 bases from V and 1 base from J; junction bases left unmatched: 8. Germline V lookup: CDR1 KGHSH, CDR2 LQKENI. The CDR3 spans 17 residues. As DNA, the CDR3 is TGTGCCAGCTCACCTTCCGGGACAGGGCTACGCACAGATACGCAGTATTTT. This gives the protein CASSPSGTGLRTDTQYF. The full variable domain, in which reference TRBV18 and TRBJ2-3 provide the parts outside the CDR3, is NAGVMQNPRHLVRRRGQEARLRCSPMKGHSHVYWYRQLPEEGLKFMVYLQKENIIDESGMPKERFSAEFPKEGPSILRIQQVVRGDSAAYFCASSPSGTGLRTDTQYFGPGTRLTVL.

V is TRBV4-2 and J is TRBJ1-2; D not certain. The CDR3 extends over 13 amino acids. V was trimmed by 1 base and J by 8 bases, leaving 11 bases between them. Germline-derived CDR1 and CDR2 are LGHNA and YNFKEQ. CDR3 amino acids: CASSQASGEGYTF. DNA for the CDR3: TGTGCCAGCAGCCAAGCTTCCGGGGAGGGCTACACCTTC.

The chain carries TRBV7-9 and TRBJ2-7; D gene ambiguous. V lost 5 bases and J 3 bases, leaving 8 bases between the germline ends. The CDR3 loop spans 12 amino acids. Looked up from germline, CDR1 is SEHNR and CDR2 is FQNEAQ (reference sequence). CDR3 nucleotides: TGTGCCAGCAGCGTCGGCCGCTACGAGCAGTACTTC. It is translated as CASSVGRYEQYF.

The chain is built from TRBV5-1 and TRBJ1-1; the match to TRBD1 covers 9 bases. This CDR3 has 14 amino acids. Losses at the gene ends were 4 bases for V and 2 bases for J; bases not matched to a gene: 3. The germline V gene has CDR1 SGHRS and CDR2 YFSETQ. The CDR3 sequence: CASSVGQGNTEAFF. The CDR3, as DNA: TGCGCCAGCAGCGTGGGACAGGGTAACACTGAAGCTTTCTTT.

This chain joins TRBV30 and TRBJ2-7; 10 positions agree with TRBD1. V trimming: 3 bases; J trimming: 6 bases; junction bases outside the gene matches: 8. This CDR3 is built from 14 residues. CDR1 GTSNPN and CDR2 SVGIG come from the germline V gene (reference sequence). Written as DNA, the CDR3 is TGTGCCTGGAGCTCCGGGACAGGGGTGGCCGAGCAGTACTTC. Protein product: CAWSSGTGVAEQYF.

The chain carries TRBV15 and TRBJ2-7; D not resolved. Germline V gives CDR1 LNHNV, CDR2 YYDKDF (reference sequence). V gave up 0 bases and J gave up 2 bases, with 8 bases separating them. CDR3 size: 14 residues. CDR3 in DNA: TGTGCCACCAGCAGAGAGGACGACCCCTACGAGCAGTACTTC. It codes for CATSREDDPYEQYF.

V and J are TRBV18 and TRBJ1-1; a weak D match, TRBD1 (5 bases). In germline, CDR1 is KGHSH, CDR2 LQKENI. The CDR3 extends over 15 amino acids. With 3 bases removed from V and 7 bases from J, the gap between germline ends came to 18 bases. CDR3 loop: CASSPEHLRDVEAFF. CDR3 nucleotide sequence: TGTGCCAGCTCACCCGAACACCTCCGGGACGTTGAAGCTTTCTTT.

The genes are TRBV7-9 and TRBJ2-5, with TRBD2 matching over 9 bases. The V and J ends lost 5 bases and 5 bases, in that order; junction bases with no gene match: 6. The CDR3 contains 14 residues. The germline CDR1 and CDR2 sequences are SEHNR and FQNEAQ (reference sequence). CDR3 DNA: TGTGCCAGCAGCACGGCGGGAGGGTTGGAGACCCAGTACTTC. Translation gives CASSTAGGLETQYF. Looking up the rest from reference TRBV7-9 and TRBJ2-5 gives the full variable domain: DTGVSQNPRHKITKRGQNVTFRCDPISEHNRLYWYRQTLGQGPEFLTYFQNEAQLEKSRLLSDRFSAERPKGSFSTLEIQRTEQGDSAMYLCASSTAGGLETQYFGPGTRLLVL.

V usage is TRBV28 and J usage is TRBJ2-1; D is possibly TRBD2 (5 bases). The V end was cut by 6 bases, the J end by 0 bases, with 21 bases between. CDR1 and CDR2 from the germline V gene are MDHEN and SYDVKM. CDR3 size: 18 residues. CDR3 in DNA: TGTGCCAGCAGGCACCGTCGACTACCAGTCCGCTCCTACAATGAGCAGTTCTTC. Protein product: CASRHRRLPVRSYNEQFF.

The CDR3: CASSFGLGNSPLHF. Written as DNA, the CDR3 is TGTGCCAGCAGTTTCGGACTGGGAAATTCACCCCTCCACTTT. The J gene is TRBJ1-6, the V gene TRBV28; no reliable D call. Germline-derived CDR1 and CDR2 are MDHEN and SYDVKM. The CDR3 runs to 14 residues. V lost 3 bases, J lost 7 bases, and 10 bases lay in between. Variable domain in full (rest from reference TRBV28 and TRBJ1-6): DVKVTQSSRYLVKRTGEKVFLECVQDMDHENMFWYRQDPGLGLRLIYFSYDVKMKEKGDIPEGYSVSREKKERFSLILESASTNQTSMYLCASSFGLGNSPLHFGNGTRLTVT.

In the case of this clone: This specimen includes other DNA sequences encoding the same CDR3. CDR3 protein: CASSLTGGGSYEQYF. The CDR3 DNA sequence: TGCGCCAGCAGCTTGACAGGGGGAGGCTCCTACGAGCAGTACTTC. The rearrangement uses TRBV5-1 and TRBJ2-7; 8 bases are a match to TRBD1. V shed 1 base, J shed 0 bases, and the junction held 3 bases outside the gene matches. From germline, CDR1 is SGHRS and CDR2 YFSETQ. This CDR3 spans 15 amino acids.

The chain has TRBV4-3 and TRBJ2-2; possible D gene TRBD2, 5 bases. V lost 4 bases, J lost 5 bases, and 17 bases lay in between. The CDR3 has 16 amino acids. Germline V lookup: CDR1 LGHNA, CDR2 YSLEER. The DNA of the CDR3 is TGCGCCAGCAGCCTCTCTCGAAGGCGGAGGACCGGGGAGCTGTTTTTT. This gives the protein CASSLSRRRRTGELFF.

V usage is TRBV5-4 and J usage is TRBJ1-4; 7 bases fit TRBD1. Germline V gene data show CDR1 as SGHNT and CDR2 as YYREEE (reference sequence). CDR3 size: 16 residues. J lost 5 bases, V lost 4 bases, and 11 bases had no gene match. Here the CDR3 reads CASSAPLGGGNEKLFF. DNA of the CDR3: TGTGCCAGCAGCGCGCCTTTAGGGGGCGGGAATGAAAAACTGTTTTTT.

CDR3 DNA: TGTGCCACCAGGACTAGCGCGTCCGGGGAGCTGTTTTTT. Residues: CATRTSASGELFF. The rearrangement uses TRBV9 and TRBJ2-2; 9 nucleotides line up with TRBD2. This CDR3 contains 13 residues. The V and J ends lost 9 bases and 6 bases, in that order; junction bases with no gene match: 6. Germline V gene data show CDR1 as SGDLS and CDR2 as YYNGEE.

This clone appeared once. The CDR3 DNA reads as TGTGCCAGCAGTTTTTTCAAACCGGGCAGTCAGAACACTGAAGCTTTCTTT. Amino acids: CASSFFKPGSQNTEAFF. V and J are TRBV28 and TRBJ1-1; D remains ambiguous. The V end was cut by 3 bases, the J end by 1 base, with 18 bases between. The germline V gene has CDR1 MDHEN and CDR2 SYDVKM. CDR3 length equals 17 residues.

The chain carries TRBV4-3 and TRBJ2-7; D not certain. The V end lost 0 bases, the J end lost 5 bases, and 8 bases lay between the germline ends. This CDR3 comprises 13 residues. Germline loops: CDR1 LGHNA, CDR2 YSLEER. The CDR3 loop is CASSQDAFHEQYF. The CDR3 DNA is TGCGCCAGCAGCCAAGATGCTTTCCACGAGCAGTACTTC.

The rearrangement uses TRBV27 and TRBJ2-1; 15 bases line up with TRBD2. Germline V lookup: CDR1 MNHEY, CDR2 SMNVEV (reference sequence). V shed 5 bases, J shed 7 bases, and the junction held 6 bases outside the gene matches. The CDR3 runs 16 residues. The CDR3 nucleotides read TGTGCCAGCAGTATCCTCGGGACTAGCGGGAGGAATGAGCAGTTCTTC. Amino acid sequence: CASSILGTSGRNEQFF.

The chain joins TRBV19 to TRBJ1-5, with 10 bases identical to TRBD1. The V gene's germline CDR1 is LNHDA and CDR2 SQIVND (reference sequence). V was pared by 3 bases and J by 4 bases, with 9 bases of the junction left unmatched. CDR3 length: 17 amino acids. CDR3 nucleotide sequence: TGTGCCAGTAGTATCTCCGGGACAGGGGTAGGGAATCAGCCCCAGCATTTT. Translating it yields CASSISGTGVGNQPQHF.

The chain has TRBV25-1 and TRBJ2-3; TRBD1 agrees at 7 bases. V lost 3 bases, J lost 5 bases, and 11 bases stayed unmatched. The CDR3 length is 16 residues. Per the germline V gene, CDR1 is MGHDK and CDR2 is SYGVNS. In DNA form, the CDR3 reads TGTGCCAGCAGTGAGTATGACAGGGTAGGAGGAGATACGCAGTATTTT. It yields the protein CASSEYDRVGGDTQYF.

This rearrangement joins TRBV10-3 to TRBJ1-1, with 7 bases matching TRBD1. Germline loops: CDR1 ENHRY, CDR2 SYGVKD. This CDR3 contains 13 residues. V gave up 6 bases and J gave up 8 bases; unmatched junction bases: 9. The CDR3 protein is CAISQLDRNEAFF. In nucleotides, the CDR3 is TGTGCCATCAGCCAGTTGGACAGGAACGAAGCTTTCTTT.

V usage is TRBV5-4 and J usage is TRBJ2-7; 9 nucleotides agree with TRBD2. Germline V CDR1 and CDR2: SGHNT, YYREEE (reference sequence). With 4 bases clipped from V and 5 bases from J, the junction kept 10 bases outside the gene matches. This CDR3 region has 15 residues. The CDR3 here is CASSIAGVFMNEQYF. The CDR3 DNA is TGTGCCAGCAGCATAGCGGGAGTGTTCATGAACGAGCAGTACTTC.

The chain carries TRBV13 and TRBJ1-2, with TRBD1 matching over 7 bases. Unmatched junction bases numbered 6, after V lost 5 bases and J lost 3 bases. Germline CDR1 PRHDT, CDR2 FYEKMQ (reference sequence). This CDR3 spans 14 amino acids. The CDR3 reads CASSTRQGDYGYTF. CDR3 coding DNA: TGTGCCAGCAGCACGAGACAGGGCGACTATGGCTACACCTTC.